Below, 24 T cell receptor beta chains from the same sample are listed, as sequenced in a study of blood T cell repertoires in COVID-19. Measured with immunoSEQ multiplex PCR; TCRdb has only the in-frame clones, and not every one. Of about 98,000 clones listed, around 73% were seen once; the top ten hold roughly 10%. The sample comprised peripheral blood. Receptor source: a man between 60 and 70 years old with active or convalescent COVID-19.

The table lists this clone with a count of one. The genes are TRBV7-9 and TRBJ2-1; 9 nucleotides line up with TRBD2. V lost 5 bases to trimming and J lost 3 bases; unmatched junction nucleotides: 5. This CDR3 is built from 15 residues. Germline CDR1 reads SEHNR; CDR2 reads FQNEAQ (reference sequence). The CDR3 nucleotides are TGTGCCAGCAGCAAAGCGGGAGGCATCTACAATGAGCAGTTCTTC. Its translation: CASSKAGGIYNEQFF.

V and J are TRBV7-2 and TRBJ1-4; no firm D call. Per the germline V gene, CDR1 is SGHTA and CDR2 is FQGNSA. Trimming pared 7 bases from V and 0 bases from J, leaving 9 bases between. CDR3 length: 14 amino acids. CDR3 amino acids: CASTTFATNEKLFF. The CDR3 DNA is TGTGCCAGCACCACTTTCGCAACTAATGAAAAACTGTTTTTT.

The V gene is TRBV10-1, the J gene TRBJ2-3, with 8 bases lining up with TRBD2. V trimming: 3 bases; J trimming: 3 bases; junction bases outside the gene matches: 8. This CDR3 has 16 amino acids. CDR1 and CDR2 from the germline V gene are WNHNN and SYGVQD (reference sequence). The CDR3 region has the DNA TGCGCCAGCAGTGATTCCCCGGGGGGGGGAACAGATACGCAGTATTTT. Amino acids: CASSDSPGGGTDTQYF.

This clone was counted a few times. This rearrangement joins TRBV28 to TRBJ1-1, with 10 bases that match TRBD1. V trimming: 6 bases; J trimming: 3 bases; junction bases outside the gene matches: 7. The CDR3 loop spans 15 amino acids. Germline V gene data show CDR1 as MDHEN and CDR2 as SYDVKM. The CDR3 region is CASSPTGGIHTEAFF. For the CDR3, the DNA is TGTGCCAGCAGCCCGACAGGGGGCATACACACTGAAGCTTTCTTT. The complete variable domain, with remaining parts taken from reference TRBV28 and TRBJ1-1, reads DVKVTQSSRYLVKRTGEKVFLECVQDMDHENMFWYRQDPGLGLRLIYFSYDVKMKEKGDIPEGYSVSREKKERFSLILESASTNQTSMYLCASSPTGGIHTEAFFGQGTRLTVV.

The V call is TRBV28, the J call TRBJ1-3; D is undetermined. The CDR3 totals 15 residues. V lost 5 bases to trimming and J lost 0 bases, with 11 bases between them. Germline V gene sequence: CDR1 MDHEN, CDR2 SYDVKM. The chain's CDR3 is CASSKVRSSGNTIYF. The CDR3 DNA reads as TGTGCCAGCAGTAAAGTGCGGAGCTCTGGAAACACCATATATTTT.

This chain uses TRBV3-1 (or the pseudogene TRBV3-2) with TRBJ1-6; TRBD1 is a possible D gene (5 bases). Trimming left V 4 bases short and J 7 bases short, with 14 bases between. Looked up from germline, CDR1 is LGHDT and CDR2 is YNNKEL (reference sequence). This CDR3 contains 15 residues. The CDR3 protein is CASSPVGGWNSPLHF. The CDR3 region has the DNA TGTGCCAGCAGCCCTGTGGGGGGATGGAATTCACCCCTCCACTTT.

The CDR3 coding sequence is TGTGCCAGCAGCTCTGTATCAGGATCCGAGGAAGCTTTCTTT. It yields the protein CASSSVSGSEEAFF. V gene TRBV7-9 combines with J gene TRBJ1-1; D is unresolved. Between the trimmed V and J ends, which lost 4 bases and 8 bases, there was a span of 17 bases. There are 14 residues in the CDR3. CDR1 is SEHNR and CDR2 is FQNEAQ in the germline V gene (reference sequence). Combining the CDR3 with reference TRBV7-9 and TRBJ1-1 gives the whole variable domain DTGVSQNPRHKITKRGQNVTFRCDPISEHNRLYWYRQTLGQGPEFLTYFQNEAQLEKSRLLSDRFSAERPKGSFSTLEIQRTEQGDSAMYLCASSSVSGSEEAFFGQGTRLTVV.

The rearrangement uses TRBV29-1 and TRBJ2-2; the D is unclear. There are 14 residues in the CDR3. V was shortened by 4 bases and J by 3 bases, with 12 bases between the two germline ends. In germline, CDR1 is SQVTM, CDR2 ANQGSEA. The CDR3 sequence is CSVVQTSYTGELFF. CDR3 bases: TGCAGCGTTGTTCAGACTTCGTACACCGGGGAGCTGTTTTTT.

The V gene is TRBV7-9, the J gene TRBJ1-1; D remains ambiguous. Germline V gives CDR1 SEHNR, CDR2 FQNEAQ (reference sequence). This CDR3 spans 11 amino acids. Trimming shortened V by 2 bases and J by 6 bases, and 4 bases separated the two germline ends. The CDR3 region is CASSLFSEAFF. DNA of the CDR3: TGTGCCAGCAGCTTATTCTCTGAAGCTTTCTTT.

The chain joins TRBV7-9 to TRBJ2-2, with D hard to call. Germline loops: CDR1 SEHNR, CDR2 FQNEAQ (reference sequence). The CDR3 is 15 amino acids. V was pared by 3 bases and J by 4 bases, with 12 bases between. Here the CDR3 DNA reads TGTGCCAGCAGCTTTACGGGTGTCGGCACCGGGGAGCTGTTTTTT. This encodes CASSFTGVGTGELFF.

The chain uses TRBV12-5 and TRBJ2-2, with D tentatively TRBD2 (6 bases). Trimming cost V 7 bases and J 4 bases, with 25 bases left between them. CDR3 size: 18 residues. Germline assignment: CDR1 LGHNT and CDR2 FRNRAP. The CDR3 protein is CASVFGAGTPASTGELFF. CDR3 nucleotides: TGTGCTAGTGTGTTTGGGGCAGGGACTCCCGCGAGCACCGGGGAGCTGTTTTTT.

The chain is built from TRBV10-3 and TRBJ1-2; no reliable D call. Germline assignment: CDR1 ENHRY and CDR2 SYGVKD. The CDR3 runs 13 residues. With 3 bases removed from V and 4 bases from J, the gap between germline ends came to 9 bases. CDR3 residues: CAISEGTVYGYTF. The CDR3 bases are TGTGCCATCAGTGAAGGAACAGTCTATGGCTACACCTTC.

The chain has TRBV3-1 (or the pseudogene TRBV3-2) and TRBJ2-4; 8 bases fit TRBD1. V was pared by 6 bases and J by 0 bases, with 7 bases of the junction left unmatched. The CDR3 runs 16 residues. Germline loops: CDR1 LGHDT, CDR2 YNNKEL (reference sequence). Here the CDR3 DNA reads TGTGCCAGCAGGGACAGGGATGGGAAAGCCAAAAACATTCAGTACTTC. Amino acid sequence: CASRDRDGKAKNIQYF.

The CDR3 loop is CSASGTQGARGNQPQHF. CDR3 bases: TGCAGTGCTAGTGGCACCCAGGGGGCGCGGGGCAATCAGCCCCAGCATTTT. The chain is built from TRBV20-1 and TRBJ1-5, with 8 bases that match TRBD1. Germline assignment: CDR1 DFQATT and CDR2 SNEGSKA (reference sequence). The CDR3 sequence is 17 residues long. The J segment lost 2 bases and the V segment lost 3 bases, leaving 12 bases of the junction unmatched.

This clone was seen more than once but under ten times. The rearrangement links TRBV9 to TRBJ1-6; TRBD1 matches at 7 bases. Germline CDR1 SGDLS, CDR2 YYNGEE. With V trimmed by 4 bases and J by 6 bases, 7 bases remained unmatched. CDR3 length: 15 amino acids. Here the CDR3 DNA reads TGTGCCAGCAGCTCCTGGGGACAGCCTAATTCACCCCTCCACTTT. Amino acids: CASSSWGQPNSPLHF. The variable domain in full, completed from reference TRBV9 and TRBJ1-6, reads DSGVTQTPKHLITATGQRVTLRCSPRSGDLSVYWYQQSLDQGLQFLIQYYNGEERAKGNILERFSAQQFPDLHSELNLSSLELGDSALYFCASSSWGQPNSPLHFGNGTRLTVT.

V usage is TRBV11-2 and J usage is TRBJ2-1; 8 positions match TRBD2. Losses at the gene ends were 4 bases for V and 6 bases for J; bases not matched to a gene: 11. Germline V CDR1 and CDR2: SGHAT, FQNNGV. The CDR3 runs to 16 residues. CDR3 sequence: CASSSLGGRTVNEQFF. The CDR3 DNA reads as TGTGCCAGCAGCTCCCTGGGCGGGAGGACGGTCAATGAGCAGTTCTTC. Filled out from reference TRBV11-2 and TRBJ2-1, the complete variable domain reads EAGVAQSPRYKIIEKRQSVAFWCNPISGHATLYWYQQILGQGPKLLIQFQNNGVVDDSQLPKDRFSAERLKGVDSTLKIQPAKLEDSAVYLCASSSLGGRTVNEQFFGPGTRLTVL.

The chain has TRBV6-1 and TRBJ2-1; perhaps TRBD2 as D (6 bases). The germline CDR1 and CDR2 sequences are MNHNS and SASEGT. There are 14 residues in the CDR3. Between the trimmed V and J ends, which lost 3 bases and 11 bases, there was a span of 17 bases. The CDR3 loop is CASSDRPGAGQQFF. CDR3 sequence (DNA): TGTGCCAGCAGTGATCGACCGGGAGCGGGCCAGCAGTTCTTC.

CDR3 sequence reads: CASRRGRRVETQYF. Here the CDR3 DNA reads TGTGCCAGCAGGAGGGGGAGAAGAGTAGAGACCCAGTACTTC. This sequence joins TRBV27 and TRBJ2-5; maybe TRBD1 (6 bases). The length of the CDR3 is 14 residues. V lost 6 bases, J lost 4 bases, and 15 bases lay in between. From germline, CDR1 is MNHEY and CDR2 SMNVEV (reference sequence).

The J gene is TRBJ2-3, the V gene TRBV9; TRBD2 agrees at 14 bases. V was clipped by 3 bases and J by 5 bases; unmatched bases: 5. The CDR3 has 16 amino acids. Germline V gene data show CDR1 as SGDLS and CDR2 as YYNGEE. CDR3 amino acids: CASSAGLAGVVDTQYF. Here the CDR3 DNA reads TGTGCCAGCAGCGCGGGACTAGCGGGAGTGGTAGATACGCAGTATTTT.

CDR3 loop: CASSLIVGRATNEKLFF. The CDR3 bases are TGTGCCAGCAGCTTAATCGTGGGCCGTGCAACTAATGAAAAACTGTTTTTT. V gene TRBV7-2 combines with J gene TRBJ1-4; D not certain. The V gene's germline CDR1 is SGHTA and CDR2 FQGNSA. Trimming stripped 2 bases from V and 0 bases from J, with 13 bases between. This CDR3 is 17 amino acids long.

The chain combines TRBV7-9 with TRBJ2-5; 9 bases agree with TRBD1. Per the germline V gene, CDR1 is SEHNR and CDR2 is FQNEAQ (reference sequence). J lost 5 bases, V lost 4 bases, and 5 bases had no gene match. There are 14 residues in the CDR3. The CDR3 is CASSSGQGQETQYF. In DNA form, the CDR3 reads TGTGCCAGCAGCTCTGGACAGGGGCAGGAGACCCAGTACTTC.

The chain links TRBV2 to TRBJ1-4; D possibly corresponds to TRBD1 (5 bases). V was clipped by 8 bases and J by 4 bases, with 8 bases between them. The CDR3 is made up of 12 amino acids. Germline V lookup: CDR1 SNHLY, CDR2 FYNNEI. Here the CDR3 DNA reads TGTGCCAGCTTGGGGGGTAATGAAAAACTGTTTTTT. It codes for CASLGGNEKLFF.

This clone was seen a few times. This chain connects TRBV5-1 to TRBJ2-3; tentative D call: TRBD1 (6 bases). Between the trimmed V and J ends, which lost 6 bases and 2 bases, there was a span of 13 bases. Germline V gene lookup returns CDR1 SGHRS and CDR2 YFSETQ. The CDR3 runs 14 residues. CDR3: CASTLDRPTDTQYF. In nucleotides, the CDR3 is TGCGCCAGCACCCTCGACAGGCCCACAGATACGCAGTATTTT.

This clone was detected a few times. J is TRBJ2-3 and V is TRBV5-1, with TRBD1 identical over 9 bases. Per germline, CDR1 SGHRS and CDR2 YFSETQ. With 5 bases clipped from V and 3 bases from J, the junction kept 4 bases outside the gene matches. CDR3 length: 14 amino acids. The CDR3 reads CASRKQGATDTQYF. DNA of the CDR3: TGCGCCAGCAGAAAACAGGGGGCGACAGATACGCAGTATTTT.